These 13 T cell receptor beta chains were all obtained from the same sample, sequenced in a study of OX40 agonist ivuxolimab in advanced cancers. Library method: the immunoSEQ multiplex PCR assay. TCRdb carries this immuneACCESS record with in-frame sequences only. Its versions omit some clonotypes, under half of them owing to an unresolved V gene in the studies checked, with the rest unexplained. The sample contains tens of thousands of clones, just under 90% of them found a single time. 5% to 6% of the sample is taken by the ten largest. Sequencing was performed on CD4+ or CD8+ T cells sorted from blood, taken in a trial of the OX40 agonist ivuxolimab. The receptors were sampled from an adult with an advanced solid tumor such as melanoma, head and neck, liver or kidney cancer.

The V and J genes are TRBV2 and TRBJ1-5; D is unclear. V lost 4 bases to trimming and J lost 4 bases, with 8 bases between them. CDR3 size: 13 residues. CDR1 is SNHLY and CDR2 is FYNNEI in the germline V gene. The CDR3: CASSVQGNQPQHF. Written as DNA, the CDR3 is TGTGCCAGCAGTGTACAAGGGAATCAGCCCCAGCATTTT.

The J gene is TRBJ2-3, the V gene TRBV2; tentatively, D is TRBD1 (5 bases). With 10 bases removed from V and 10 bases from J, the gap between germline ends came to 12 bases. Per the germline V gene, CDR1 is SNHLY and CDR2 is FYNNEI. The CDR3 consists of 10 residues. DNA for the CDR3: TGTGCCAACAGGTCGGACGCGCAGTATTTT. It specifies CANRSDAQYF.

This chain links TRBV19 with TRBJ2-3; 13 bases fit TRBD2. The junction had 5 bases not matched to a gene; V was cut back by 5 bases and J by 3 bases. The CDR3 spans 16 residues. Germline V lookup: CDR1 LNHDA, CDR2 SQIVND (reference sequence). CDR3 in DNA: TGTGCCAGTAGTGTTGGGACTAGCGGGATAACAGATACGCAGTATTTT. This translates into CASSVGTSGITDTQYF.

Here the CDR3 reads CASRLTGGYETQYF. CDR3 nucleotides: TGTGCCAGCAGGTTGACAGGGGGCTATGAGACCCAGTACTTC. This chain links TRBV2 with TRBJ2-5, with 10 positions matching TRBD1. This CDR3 is 14 amino acids long. Germline V gene data show CDR1 as SNHLY and CDR2 as FYNNEI. Trimming removed 6 bases from V and 5 bases from J; junction bases left unmatched: 6. Drawing the rest from reference TRBV2 and TRBJ2-5, the complete variable domain is EPEVTQTPSHQVTQMGQEVILRCVPISNHLYFYWYRQILGQKVEFLVSFYNNEISEKSEIFDDQFSVERPDGSNFTLKIRSTKLEDSAMYFCASRLTGGYETQYFGPGTRLLVL.

V gene TRBV7-6 combines with J gene TRBJ2-7; 8 bases match TRBD1. J was trimmed by 3 bases and V by 3 bases; bases with no gene match: 4. CDR1 is SGHVS, CDR2 FNYEAQ, per germline. The CDR3 spans 14 residues. CDR3 nucleotide sequence: TGTGCCAGCAGCTTCCGGGACAGGAACTACGAGCAGTACTTC. Its translation is CASSFRDRNYEQYF.

The chain couples TRBV28 to TRBJ2-7, with D possibly matching TRBD1 (5 bases). The germline V gene has CDR1 MDHEN and CDR2 SYDVKM. The CDR3 covers 14 residues. Trimming left V 4 bases short and J 2 bases short, with 12 bases between. The CDR3 sequence is CASSSPGPPYEQYF. Written as DNA, the CDR3 is TGTGCCAGCAGTTCCCCAGGGCCCCCCTACGAGCAGTACTTC.

The rearrangement joins TRBV19 to TRBJ1-2; D not resolved. Germline lookup yields CDR1 LNHDA and CDR2 SQIVND (reference sequence). V was pared by 5 bases and J by 4 bases, with 14 bases between. This CDR3 is 14 amino acids long. CDR3 sequence: CASSPQTRAYGYTF. As DNA, the CDR3 is TGTGCCAGTAGTCCGCAAACGAGAGCCTATGGCTACACCTTC. Drawing the rest from reference TRBV19 and TRBJ1-2, the complete variable domain is DGGITQSPKYLFRKEGQNVTLSCEQNLNHDAMYWYRQDPGQGLRLIYYSQIVNDFQKGDIAEGYSVSREKKESFPLTVTSAQKNPTAFYLCASSPQTRAYGYTFGSGTRLTVV.

A few counts support this clone. The rearrangement joins TRBV9 to TRBJ2-2; TRBD1 might be the D (6 bases). V shed 0 bases and J shed 3 bases, with 9 bases lying between them. Germline-derived CDR1 and CDR2 are SGDLS and YYNGEE. This CDR3 has 15 amino acids. In nucleotides, the CDR3 is TGTGCCAGCAGCGTAGGGAACAGGGACACCGGGGAGCTGTTTTTT. Translated: CASSVGNRDTGELFF.

The gene calls are TRBV10-2 and TRBJ2-7, with D perhaps TRBD1 (6 bases). Trimming pared 5 bases from V and 5 bases from J, leaving 13 bases between. Per germline, CDR1 WSHSY and CDR2 SAAADI. The CDR3 runs 13 residues. The CDR3 is CASSLQGPNEQYF. The CDR3 region has the DNA TGCGCCAGCAGTCTACAGGGTCCCAACGAGCAGTACTTC.

This clone was observed a single time. The CDR3 DNA sequence: TGTGCCAGCAGCTTGGCGCCAGGAGGGTTCGGTGAGCAGTTCTTC. Its translation is CASSLAPGGFGEQFF. The chain has TRBV5-4 and TRBJ2-1; maybe TRBD2 (6 bases). The CDR3 has 15 amino acids. CDR1 is SGHNT and CDR2 is YYREEE in the germline V gene (reference sequence). Trimming shortened V by 0 bases and J by 9 bases, and 16 bases separated the two germline ends.

The V call is TRBV29-1, the J call TRBJ1-1, with a tentative D call TRBD1 (6 bases). V was shortened by 5 bases and J by 1 base, with 14 bases between the two germline ends. CDR1 SQVTM and CDR2 ANQGSEA come from the germline V gene. This CDR3 comprises 14 residues. The CDR3 coding sequence is TGCAGCGTTAGGCCCGGGGGCAGGAACACTGAAGCTTTCTTT. Its protein product is CSVRPGGRNTEAFF.

There are a few counts of this clone. V usage is TRBV19 and J usage is TRBJ2-1; 8 nucleotides line up with TRBD2. CDR1 is LNHDA, CDR2 SQIVND, per germline (reference sequence). The CDR3 sequence is 15 residues long. V lost 5 bases, J lost 11 bases, and 14 bases stayed unmatched. CDR3 residues: CASSHQAGVRDQQFF. CDR3 sequence (DNA): TGTGCCAGTAGTCACCAAGCGGGAGTGAGAGATCAGCAGTTCTTC.

The gene calls are TRBV4-2 and TRBJ2-7, with unresolved D. Trimming stripped 0 bases from V and 6 bases from J, with 9 bases between. Germline V CDR1 and CDR2: LGHNA, YNFKEQ. This CDR3 is 13 amino acids long. The CDR3 region has the DNA TGTGCCAGCAGCCAAGACACAGTCTCCGAGCAGTACTTC. This gives the protein CASSQDTVSEQYF.